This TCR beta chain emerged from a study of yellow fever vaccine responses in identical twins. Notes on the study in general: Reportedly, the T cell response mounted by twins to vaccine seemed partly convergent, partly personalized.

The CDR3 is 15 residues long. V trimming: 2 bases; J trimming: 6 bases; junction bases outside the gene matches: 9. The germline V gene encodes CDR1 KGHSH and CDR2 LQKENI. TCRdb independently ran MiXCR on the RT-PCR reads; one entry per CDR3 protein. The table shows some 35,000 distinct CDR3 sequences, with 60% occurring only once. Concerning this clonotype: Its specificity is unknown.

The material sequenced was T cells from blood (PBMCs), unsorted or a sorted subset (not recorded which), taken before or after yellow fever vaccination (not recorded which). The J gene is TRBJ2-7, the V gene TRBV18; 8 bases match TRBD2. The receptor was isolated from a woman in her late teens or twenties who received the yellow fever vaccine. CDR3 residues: CASSPKYGLAFEQYF. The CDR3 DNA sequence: TGTGCCAGCTCACCAAAATACGGACTAGCCTTCGAGCAGTACTTC.